The clone carrying this T cell receptor beta chain came up a few times. Its specificity is unknown. This sample was included in a study of cytomegalovirus exposure and HLA in healthy donors. Study outcomes and limitations: V segments that were indistinguishable, TRBV6-2 and TRBV6-3 among them, were omitted from analysis. No immune exposure information besides CMV serostatus was available. Cytomegalovirus-associated status was assigned to about 180 TCR beta chains. It was reportedly the case that the classifier diagnosed cytomegalovirus status with high specificity and sensitivity.

Vbeta (60) and Jbeta (13) primers were used in the PCR. Assay used: immunoSEQ multiplex PCR; TCRdb lists only in-frame clones, some missing. The table lists 160,000 or so clones, over 75% of them singletons. The CDR3 is made up of 14 amino acids. CDR1 and CDR2 (germline): SGHNT, YYREEE (reference sequence). Trimming pared 3 bases from V and 4 bases from J, leaving 11 bases between. The chain recombines TRBV5-4 with TRBJ2-1, with a possible D match to TRBD1 (5 bases). This clonotype was obtained from a man between 60 and 75 years old in good health and CMV-seronegative. The sample was PBMCs. The CDR3 loop reads CASSWGRAYNEQFF. The CDR3 DNA reads as TGTGCCAGCAGCTGGGGCCGGGCGTACAATGAGCAGTTCTTC.